Detailed here is one T cell receptor (beta chain). Its matching antigen is unknown. The data were taken from a study of T cell responses to AZD1222 COVID-19 vaccine. The method was immunoSEQ multiplex PCR; TCRdb's version includes in-frame clones alone and lacks a portion of them. The table lists around 86,000 clones, around 89% of them singletons. General study findings and limits: Repertoire sampling happened only post peak T cell response. Spike-wide vaccine-associated CD4 TCRs dominated at 160-218 and 743-854. Females made up more of the donors, who were largely white British, and clonal diversity may have come out too low. The breadth and depth of Spike-specific TCRs increased once two AZD1222 doses had been given.

Germline V gene data show CDR1 as SGHNT and CDR2 as YYREEE (reference sequence). The CDR3 consists of 14 residues. The V gene lost 6 bases and the J gene lost 3 bases, with 12 bases spanning the gap. This rearrangement joins TRBV5-4 to TRBJ2-2, with a weak D call TRBD1 (6 bases). The source was peripheral blood, collected on day 0 of AZD1222 vaccination. The clonotype originates from an adult in good health. CDR3 sequence reads: CASTLGQYTGELFF. The CDR3 DNA sequence: TGTGCCAGCACCCTAGGACAGTACACCGGGGAGCTGTTTTTT.